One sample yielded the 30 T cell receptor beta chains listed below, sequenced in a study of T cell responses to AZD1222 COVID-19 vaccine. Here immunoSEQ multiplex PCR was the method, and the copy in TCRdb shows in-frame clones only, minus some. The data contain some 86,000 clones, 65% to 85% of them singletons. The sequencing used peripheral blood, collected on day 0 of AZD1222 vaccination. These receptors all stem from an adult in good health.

The CDR3 nucleotides read TGTGCCATCAGTGGGACTAGCGGGGGTGAGGGGGAGCAGTACTTC. It codes for CAISGTSGGEGEQYF. The chain uses TRBV10-3 and TRBJ2-7, with 13 positions matching TRBD2. V was pared by 4 bases and J by 7 bases, with 7 bases of the junction left unmatched. The CDR3 runs 15 residues. The V gene's germline CDR1 is ENHRY and CDR2 SYGVKD.

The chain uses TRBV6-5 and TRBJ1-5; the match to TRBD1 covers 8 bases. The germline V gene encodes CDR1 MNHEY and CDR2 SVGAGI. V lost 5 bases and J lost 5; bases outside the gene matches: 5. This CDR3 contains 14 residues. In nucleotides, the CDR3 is TGTGCCAGCAGTCCGACAGGGGAGTATCAGCCCCAGCATTTT. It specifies CASSPTGEYQPQHF.

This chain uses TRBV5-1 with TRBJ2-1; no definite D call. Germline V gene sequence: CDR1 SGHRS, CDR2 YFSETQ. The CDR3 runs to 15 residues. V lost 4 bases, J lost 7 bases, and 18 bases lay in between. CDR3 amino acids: CASSPGVSFGNEQFF. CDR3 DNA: TGCGCCAGCAGCCCTGGGGTTTCTTTTGGGAATGAGCAGTTCTTC. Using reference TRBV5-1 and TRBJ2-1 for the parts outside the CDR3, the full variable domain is KAGVTQTPRYLIKTRGQQVTLSCSPISGHRSVSWYQQTPGQGLQFLFEYFSETQRNKGNFPGRFSGRQFSNSRSEMNVSTLELGDSALYLCASSPGVSFGNEQFFGPGTRLTVL.

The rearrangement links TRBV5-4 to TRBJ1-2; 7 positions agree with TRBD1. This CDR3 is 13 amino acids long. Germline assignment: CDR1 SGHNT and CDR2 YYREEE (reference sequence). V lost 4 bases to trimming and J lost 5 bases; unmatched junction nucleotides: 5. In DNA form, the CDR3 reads TGTGCCAGCAGCCCTGACAGGGATTATGGCTACACCTTC. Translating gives CASSPDRDYGYTF.

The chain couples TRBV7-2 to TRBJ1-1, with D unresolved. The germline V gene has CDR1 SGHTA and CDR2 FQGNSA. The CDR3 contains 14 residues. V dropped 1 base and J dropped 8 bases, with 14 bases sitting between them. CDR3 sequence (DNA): TGTGCCAGCAGCTTAGTCCAGACTCACGGAGAAGCTTTCTTT. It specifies CASSLVQTHGEAFF.

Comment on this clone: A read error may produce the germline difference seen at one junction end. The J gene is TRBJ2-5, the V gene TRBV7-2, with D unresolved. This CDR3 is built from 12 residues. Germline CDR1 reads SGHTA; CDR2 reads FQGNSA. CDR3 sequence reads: CASSLSYPPRHF. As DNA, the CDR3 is TGTGCCAGCAGCTTAAGTTACCCCCCCCGGCACTTC.

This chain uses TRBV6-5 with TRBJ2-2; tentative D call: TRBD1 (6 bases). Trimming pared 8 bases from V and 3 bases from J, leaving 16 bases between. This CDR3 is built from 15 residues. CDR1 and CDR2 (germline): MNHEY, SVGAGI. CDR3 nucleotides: TGTGCCAGCGTTGACCTGGACAGATACACCGGGGAGCTGTTTTTT. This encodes CASVDLDRYTGELFF.

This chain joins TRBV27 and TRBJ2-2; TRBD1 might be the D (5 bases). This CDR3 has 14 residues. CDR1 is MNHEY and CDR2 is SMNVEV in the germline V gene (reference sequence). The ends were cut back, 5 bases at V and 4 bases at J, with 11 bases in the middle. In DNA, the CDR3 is TGTGCCAGCAGTATCCTCCAGGGCACCGGGGAGCTGTTTTTT. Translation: CASSILQGTGELFF.

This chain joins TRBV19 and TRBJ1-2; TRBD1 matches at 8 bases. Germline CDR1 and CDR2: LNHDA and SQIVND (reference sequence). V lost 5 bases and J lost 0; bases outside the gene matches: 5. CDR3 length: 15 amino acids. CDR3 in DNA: TGTGCCAGTAGTCTGGGGACAGGAGCTAACTATGGCTACACCTTC. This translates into CASSLGTGANYGYTF.

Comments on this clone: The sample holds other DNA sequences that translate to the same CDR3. The CDR3 protein is CASSLLRNQPQHF. CDR3 sequence (DNA): TGTGCCAGCAGTTTACTTAGGAATCAGCCCCAGCATTTT. This rearrangement joins TRBV12-3 or TRBV12-4 to TRBJ1-5; no reliable D call. This CDR3 comprises 13 residues. The germline V and J ends were trimmed by 2 bases and 4 bases, with 6 bases remaining between them.

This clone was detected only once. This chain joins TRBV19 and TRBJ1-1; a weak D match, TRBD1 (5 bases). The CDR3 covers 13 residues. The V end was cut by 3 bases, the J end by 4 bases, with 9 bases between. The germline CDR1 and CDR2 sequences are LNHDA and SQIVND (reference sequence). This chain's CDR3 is CASSMGVPTEAFF. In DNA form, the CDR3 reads TGTGCCAGTAGTATGGGGGTACCCACTGAAGCTTTCTTT.

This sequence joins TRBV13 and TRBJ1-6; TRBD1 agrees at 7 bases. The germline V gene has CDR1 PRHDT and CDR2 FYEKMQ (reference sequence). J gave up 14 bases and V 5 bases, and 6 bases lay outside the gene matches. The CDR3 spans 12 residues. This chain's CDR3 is CASSKGASALHF. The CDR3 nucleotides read TGTGCCAGCAGCAAGGGGGCCTCAGCCCTCCACTTT.

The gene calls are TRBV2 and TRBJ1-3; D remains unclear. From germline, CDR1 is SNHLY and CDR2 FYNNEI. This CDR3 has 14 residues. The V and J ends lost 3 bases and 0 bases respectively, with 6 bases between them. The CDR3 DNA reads TGTGCCAGCAGTGAGATGAGCTCTGGAAACACCATATATTTT. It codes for CASSEMSSGNTIYF.

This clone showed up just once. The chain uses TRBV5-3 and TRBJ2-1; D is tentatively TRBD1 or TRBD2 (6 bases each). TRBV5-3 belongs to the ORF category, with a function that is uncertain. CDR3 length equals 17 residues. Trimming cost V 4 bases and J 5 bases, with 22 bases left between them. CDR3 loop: CARSVQDSEGGHNEQFF. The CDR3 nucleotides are TGTGCCAGAAGCGTACAGGACTCTGAGGGGGGACACAATGAGCAGTTCTTC.

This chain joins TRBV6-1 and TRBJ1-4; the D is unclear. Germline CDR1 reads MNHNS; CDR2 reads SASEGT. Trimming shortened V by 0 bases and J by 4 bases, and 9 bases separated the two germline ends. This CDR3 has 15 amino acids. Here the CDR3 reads CASSEAEGINEKLFF. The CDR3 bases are TGTGCCAGCAGTGAAGCGGAAGGAATTAATGAAAAACTGTTTTTT.

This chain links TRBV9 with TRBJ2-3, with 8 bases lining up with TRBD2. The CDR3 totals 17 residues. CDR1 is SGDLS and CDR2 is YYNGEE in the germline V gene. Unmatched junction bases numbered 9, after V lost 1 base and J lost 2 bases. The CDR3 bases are TGTGCCAGCAGCGTAAGTAGGGCGGGAGGTCTCACAGATACGCAGTATTTT. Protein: CASSVSRAGGLTDTQYF.

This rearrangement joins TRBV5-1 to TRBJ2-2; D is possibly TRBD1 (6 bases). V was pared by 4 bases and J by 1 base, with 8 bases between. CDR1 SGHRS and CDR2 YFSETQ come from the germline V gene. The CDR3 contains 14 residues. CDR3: CASSPTGNTGELFF. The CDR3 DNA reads TGCGCCAGCAGCCCGACAGGGAACACCGGGGAGCTGTTTTTT.

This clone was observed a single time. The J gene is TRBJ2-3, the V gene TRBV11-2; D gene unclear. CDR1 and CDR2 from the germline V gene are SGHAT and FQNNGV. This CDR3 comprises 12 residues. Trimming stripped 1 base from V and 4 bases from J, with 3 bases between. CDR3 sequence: CASSLGADTQYF. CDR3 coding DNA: TGTGCCAGCAGCTTAGGGGCAGATACGCAGTATTTT.

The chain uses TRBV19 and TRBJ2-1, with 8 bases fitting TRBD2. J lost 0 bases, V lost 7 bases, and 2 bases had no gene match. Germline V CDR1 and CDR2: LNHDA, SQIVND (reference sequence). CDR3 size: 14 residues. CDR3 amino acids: CASNSGSSYNEQFF. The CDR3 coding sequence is TGTGCCAGTAACAGCGGGAGCTCCTACAATGAGCAGTTCTTC.

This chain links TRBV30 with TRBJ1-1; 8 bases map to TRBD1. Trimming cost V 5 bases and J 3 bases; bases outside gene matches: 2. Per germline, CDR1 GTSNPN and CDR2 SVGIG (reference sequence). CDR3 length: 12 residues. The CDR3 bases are TGTGCCTGGTACAGGGGGTACACTGAAGCTTTCTTT. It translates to CAWYRGYTEAFF.

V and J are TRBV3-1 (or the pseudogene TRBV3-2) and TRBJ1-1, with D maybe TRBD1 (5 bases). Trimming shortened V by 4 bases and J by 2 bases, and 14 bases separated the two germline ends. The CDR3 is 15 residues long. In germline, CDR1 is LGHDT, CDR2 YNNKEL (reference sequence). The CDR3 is CASSPSLTVNTEAFF. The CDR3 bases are TGTGCCAGCAGCCCCTCCTTGACAGTTAACACTGAAGCTTTCTTT.

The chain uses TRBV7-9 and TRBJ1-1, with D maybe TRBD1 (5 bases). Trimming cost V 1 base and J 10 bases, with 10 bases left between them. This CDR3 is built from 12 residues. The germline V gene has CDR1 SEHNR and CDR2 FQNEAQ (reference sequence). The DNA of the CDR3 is TGTGCCAGCAGCTTAGTGCAGGGATCAGCTTTCTTT. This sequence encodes CASSLVQGSAFF.

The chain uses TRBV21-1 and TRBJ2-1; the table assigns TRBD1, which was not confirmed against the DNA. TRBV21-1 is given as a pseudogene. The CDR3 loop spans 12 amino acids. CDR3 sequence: CASDRGYNEQFF. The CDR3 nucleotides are TGTGCCAGCGACAGGGGCTACAATGAGCAGTTCTTC.

The CDR3 region has the DNA TGTGCCAGCACGTCAACAGGGGTTAATGGCTACACCTTC. It is translated as CASTSTGVNGYTF. The chain has TRBV5-4 and TRBJ1-2; TRBD1 aligns across 7 bases. Germline V gene data show CDR1 as SGHNT and CDR2 as YYREEE (reference sequence). The J segment lost 6 bases and the V segment lost 6 bases, leaving 8 bases of the junction unmatched. The CDR3 spans 13 residues.

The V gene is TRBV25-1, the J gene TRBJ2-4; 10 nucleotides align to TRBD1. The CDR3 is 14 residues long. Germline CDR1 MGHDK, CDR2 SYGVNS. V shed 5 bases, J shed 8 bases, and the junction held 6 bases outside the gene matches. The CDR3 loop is CASSMGQGWDIQYF. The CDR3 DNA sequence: TGTGCCAGCAGTATGGGACAGGGGTGGGACATTCAGTACTTC. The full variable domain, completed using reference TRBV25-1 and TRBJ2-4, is EADIYQTPRYLVIGTGKKITLECSQTMGHDKMYWYQQDPGMELHLIHYSYGVNSTEKGDLSSESTVSRIRTEHFPLTLESARPSHTSQYLCASSMGQGWDIQYFGAGTRLSVL.

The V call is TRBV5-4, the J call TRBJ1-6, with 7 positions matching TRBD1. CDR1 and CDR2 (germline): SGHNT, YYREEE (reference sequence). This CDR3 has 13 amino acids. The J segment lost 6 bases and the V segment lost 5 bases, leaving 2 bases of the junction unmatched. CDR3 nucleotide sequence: TGTGCCAGCAGAAGACAGGGTAATTCACCCCTCCACTTT. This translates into CASRRQGNSPLHF.

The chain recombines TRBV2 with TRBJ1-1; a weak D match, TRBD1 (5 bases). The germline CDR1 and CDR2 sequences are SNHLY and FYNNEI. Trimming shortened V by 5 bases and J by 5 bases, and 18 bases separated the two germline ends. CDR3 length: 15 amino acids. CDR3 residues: CASSLTVSMGTEAFF. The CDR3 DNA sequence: TGTGCCAGCAGTCTGACAGTGTCGATGGGGACTGAAGCTTTCTTT.

CDR3 protein: CASSSQGAGELFF. The CDR3 DNA is TGCGCCAGCAGTTCACAGGGTGCCGGGGAGCTGTTTTTT. The gene calls are TRBV10-2 and TRBJ2-2; D perhaps matches TRBD1 (6 bases). CDR1 is WSHSY, CDR2 SAAADI, per germline. Trimming pared 5 bases from V and 6 bases from J, leaving 10 bases between. CDR3 length: 13 amino acids.

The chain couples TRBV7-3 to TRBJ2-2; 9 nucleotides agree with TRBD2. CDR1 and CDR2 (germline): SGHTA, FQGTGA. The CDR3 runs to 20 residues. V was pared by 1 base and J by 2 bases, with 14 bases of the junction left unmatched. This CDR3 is CASSLMVLSSGGYNTGELFF. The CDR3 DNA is TGTGCCAGCAGCTTAATGGTTCTGAGTAGCGGGGGCTATAACACCGGGGAGCTGTTTTTT. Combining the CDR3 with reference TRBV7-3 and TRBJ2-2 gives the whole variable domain GAGVSQTPSNKVTEKGKYVELRCDPISGHTALYWYRQSLGQGPEFLIYFQGTGAADDSGLPNDRFFAVRPEGSVSTLKIQRTERGDSAVYLCASSLMVLSSGGYNTGELFFGEGSRLTVL.

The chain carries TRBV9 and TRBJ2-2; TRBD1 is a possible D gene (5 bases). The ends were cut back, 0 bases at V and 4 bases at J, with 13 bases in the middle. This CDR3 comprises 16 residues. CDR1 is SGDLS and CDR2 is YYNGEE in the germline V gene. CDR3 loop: CASSVGPAQGTGELFF. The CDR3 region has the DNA TGTGCCAGCAGCGTAGGGCCAGCTCAGGGCACCGGGGAGCTGTTTTTT.